These T cell receptor beta chains were read from a single sample in a study of control samples from healthy donors and cancer patients. Sequencing was performed with immunoSEQ multiplex PCR; in TCRdb, only in-frame clones are kept and a portion is missing. Found here are about 160,000 clones, nearly 96% of them singletons; the top ten hold 1%. The specimen sequenced was blood. All receptors derive from a woman aged 25 to 39 in good health. The CDR3 runs from the conserved cysteine through the conserved F or W. Each record gives: D gene, clone size, J gene, V gene, CDR3 protein, CDR3 DNA. A D gene is named only where the DNA matches it firmly. Clone size is not always given. Where it is, it says once, few, many or a class for expanded clones.

- - TRBJ2-3 TRBV28 CASSFQVRGDTQYF TGTGCCAGCAGTTTCCAGGTTAGAGGAGATACGCAGTATTTT
- once TRBJ1-5 TRBV19 CASRARGDQPQHF TGTGCCAGTAGGGCAAGGGGGGATCAGCCCCAGCATTTT
TRBD1 - TRBJ2-2 TRBV7-9 CASSPRTGTDSTGELFF TGTGCCAGCAGCCCGCGTACCGGGACAGATAGCACCGGGGAGCTGTTTTTT
TRBD1 - TRBJ2-7 TRBV7-8 CASRKTTGNLYEQYF TGTGCCAGCAGAAAAACGACAGGGAACCTCTACGAGCAGTACTTC
TRBD1 - TRBJ2-6 TRBV28 CASTLRDRRSSGANVLTF TGTGCCAGCACCCTACGGGACAGACGAAGCTCTGGGGCCAACGTCCTGACTTTC
- - TRBJ2-7 TRBV6-6 CASSYSIIRGHEQYF TGTGCCAGCAGTTACTCGATAATAAGGGGCCACGAGCAGTACTTC
TRBD2 - TRBJ2-5 TRBV3-1/TRBV3-2 CASRQPGLAKETQYF TGTGCCAGCAGACAACCGGGACTAGCGAAAGAGACCCAGTACTTC
- - TRBJ2-7 TRBV27 CASSEYDSGNAYEQYF TGTGCCAGCAGTGAATACGACTCAGGGAACGCCTACGAGCAGTACTTC
TRBD1 - TRBJ2-3 TRBV6-4 CASSDSTGGADTQYF TGTGCCAGCAGTGACTCGACAGGGGGCGCAGATACGCAGTATTTT
- - TRBJ1-1 TRBV6-5 CASSWIRGAREAFF TGTGCCAGCAGTTGGATAAGGGGCGCACGGGAAGCTTTCTTT
- - TRBJ1-3 TRBV7-9 CASSLRGSGNTIYF TGTGCCAGCAGCCTCAGGGGCTCTGGAAACACCATATATTTT
- - TRBJ2-5 TRBV5-1 CASSLGSVQETQYF TGCGCCAGCAGCTTGGGTTCGGTCCAAGAGACCCAGTACTTC
- - TRBJ2-3 TRBV29-1 CSVGGGRGTDTQYF TGCAGCGTTGGAGGGGGTCGAGGTACAGATACGCAGTATTTT
TRBD2 - TRBJ2-1 TRBV5-1 CASSPGTSGSHEQFF TGCGCCAGCAGCCCAGGGACTAGCGGGAGCCATGAGCAGTTCTTC
TRBD1 - TRBJ2-2 TRBV15 CATSRTGTGELFF TGTGCCACCAGCCGGACAGGGACCGGGGAGCTGTTTTTT
- - TRBJ2-2 TRBV28 CASTYLEAGELFF TGTGCCAGCACTTATTTGGAGGCCGGGGAGCTGTTTTTT
- - TRBJ1-2 TRBV10-3 CAISERQENYYGYTF TGTGCCATCAGTGAGCGTCAGGAAAACTACTATGGCTACACCTTC
- once TRBJ1-1 TRBV12-3/TRBV12-4 CASCGGTEAFF TGTGCCAGCTGTGGGGGCACTGAAGCTTTCTTT
TRBD1 - TRBJ2-7 TRBV28 CASSLYPTGAYEQYF TGTGCCAGCAGTTTATACCCGACAGGGGCCTACGAGCAGTACTTC
- - TRBJ1-2 TRBV7-8 CASSPSIPGVYGYTF TGTGCCAGCAGCCCCTCCATTCCAGGGGTCTATGGCTACACCTTC
- - TRBJ1-6 TRBV10-3 CAITGPTSNSPLHF TGTGCCATCACCGGGCCGACAAGTAATTCACCCCTCCACTTT
- - TRBJ1-4 TRBV5-6 CASTSTRTTNEKLFF TGTGCCAGCACCTCTACACGGACAACTAATGAAAAACTGTTTTTT
- - TRBJ2-3 TRBV30 CAWRTGYTDTQYF TGTGCCTGGAGGACAGGTTACACAGATACGCAGTATTTT